The 23 T cell receptor beta chains below come from one sample, sequenced in a study of CD4 T cell repertoires in COVID-19. Method: immunoSEQ multiplex PCR; TCRdb's copy keeps in-frame clones and lacks some. The sample holds tens of thousands of clones, 83% seen once. Sequencing used CD4+ T cells from peripheral blood, obtained after recovery from COVID-19. The receptors were gathered from a human donor who had COVID-19.

The gene calls are TRBV28 and TRBJ2-5, with 11 bases identical to TRBD2. In germline, CDR1 is MDHEN, CDR2 SYDVKM. This CDR3 has 14 residues. V lost 5 bases to trimming and J lost 9 bases; unmatched junction nucleotides: 8. DNA for the CDR3: TGTGCCAGCAGTCGGATAGCGGGAGGGGGTGCCCAGTACTTC. This translates into CASSRIAGGGAQYF.

The genes are TRBV5-1 and TRBJ2-5; D possibly uses TRBD1 or TRBD2 (5 bases each). V shed 2 bases and J shed 2 bases, with 10 bases lying between them. Germline CDR1 SGHRS, CDR2 YFSETQ. The CDR3 has 14 amino acids. In nucleotides, the CDR3 is TGCGCCAGCAGCTTAGGGACGGGGCAAGAGACCCAGTACTTC. Residues: CASSLGTGQETQYF.

The chain recombines TRBV18 with TRBJ1-6; TRBD1 might be the D (6 bases). Trimming took 0 bases from V and 10 from J, leaving 10 bases between them. The CDR3 is made up of 14 amino acids. Germline lookup yields CDR1 KGHSH and CDR2 LQKENI. The CDR3 DNA reads TGTGCCAGCTCACCACCCCCAGGGGAATCACCCCTCCACTTT. Translated, it gives CASSPPPGESPLHF.

With regard to this clone: A read error may produce the germline difference seen at one junction end. The gene calls are TRBV11-3 and TRBJ2-3, with 9 bases identical to TRBD2. The CDR3 runs 16 residues. The germline CDR1 and CDR2 sequences are SGHNT and YENEEA. CDR3 in amino acids: CASSPRGSGGTDTQYF. The CDR3 region has the DNA TGTGCCAGCAGCCCGAGGGGTAGCGGGGGCACGGATACGCAGTATTTT.

This clone has a handful of counts. The chain has TRBV5-1 and TRBJ2-2; D possibly corresponds to TRBD2 (5 bases). Per the germline V gene, CDR1 is SGHRS and CDR2 is YFSETQ. V was cut by 7 bases and J by 4 bases, with 14 bases left in between. The CDR3 covers 14 residues. The chain's CDR3 is CASGEQRPTGELFF. The CDR3, as DNA: TGCGCCAGCGGGGAGCAGAGACCCACCGGGGAGCTGTTTTTT.

This clone has only one observation. The CDR3 loop is CSVGAVGSWGEQFF. CDR3 DNA sequence: TGCAGCGTTGGGGCCGTAGGCTCCTGGGGGGAGCAGTTCTTC. The gene calls are TRBV29-1 and TRBJ2-1; either TRBD1 or TRBD2 may supply D (5 bases each). CDR1 is SQVTM, CDR2 ANQGSEA, per germline. The CDR3 contains 14 residues. V was shortened by 4 bases and J by 10 bases, with 20 bases between the two germline ends.

The chain recombines TRBV5-5 with TRBJ1-6; D is unclear. Germline lookup yields CDR1 SGHKS and CDR2 YYEKEE (reference sequence). The CDR3 length is 14 residues. V lost 1 base to trimming and J lost 6 bases, with 8 bases between them. CDR3 loop: CASSLSGVNSPLHF. CDR3 nucleotides: TGTGCCAGCAGCTTGTCAGGTGTTAATTCACCCCTCCACTTT. Full variable domain (rest looked up from reference TRBV5-5 and TRBJ1-6): DAGVTQSPTHLIKTRGQQVTLRCSPISGHKSVSWYQQVLGQGPQFIFQYYEKEERGRGNFPDRFSARQFPNYSSELNVNALLLGDSALYLCASSLSGVNSPLHFGNGTRLTVT.

The chain carries TRBV6-2 or TRBV6-3 and TRBJ1-5; TRBD1 matches at 10 bases. Trimming cost V 0 bases and J 7 bases; bases outside gene matches: 6. Germline-derived CDR1 and CDR2 are MNHEY and SVGEGT. The CDR3 runs 16 residues. This CDR3 is CASSYSRTGGPQPQHF. In DNA, the CDR3 is TGTGCCAGCAGTTACTCTCGGACAGGGGGGCCGCAGCCCCAGCATTTT.

The chain carries TRBV7-8 and TRBJ1-1; D is possibly TRBD1 (6 bases). V was trimmed by 2 bases and J by 6 bases, leaving 10 bases between them. The CDR3 loop spans 13 amino acids. Germline V CDR1 and CDR2: SGHVS, FQNEAQ. CDR3 DNA: TGTGCCAGCAGCTTACAGGGGAGCCCTGAAGCTTTCTTT. As protein: CASSLQGSPEAFF.

Comment on this clone: Other DNA sequences of this sample code for an identical CDR3. The chain employs TRBV27 and TRBJ2-1, with 8 bases aligning to TRBD1. V lost 5 bases, J lost 0 bases, and 3 bases stayed unmatched. Germline V gene sequence: CDR1 MNHEY, CDR2 SMNVEV (reference sequence). The CDR3 has 15 amino acids. CDR3 sequence reads: CASSPDRGSYNEQFF. CDR3 sequence (DNA): TGTGCCAGCAGTCCCGACAGGGGCTCCTACAATGAGCAGTTCTTC.

The genes are TRBV4-1 and TRBJ2-3, with 8 bases fitting TRBD2. CDR1 and CDR2 (germline): MGHRA, YSYEKL. The junction had 4 bases not matched to a gene; V was cut back by 4 bases and J by 4 bases. The CDR3 covers 14 residues. CDR3 amino acids: CASSLVAGSDTQYF. CDR3 DNA sequence: TGCGCCAGCAGCCTCGTAGCGGGGTCAGATACGCAGTATTTT.

The chain has TRBV18 and TRBJ2-7; 12 nucleotides line up with TRBD2. J was trimmed by 7 bases and V by 3 bases; bases with no gene match: 7. CDR1 and CDR2 (germline): KGHSH, LQKENI. The CDR3 length is 15 residues. CDR3: CASSPGLAGSNEQYF. In nucleotides, the CDR3 is TGTGCCAGCTCACCGGGACTAGCGGGTTCGAATGAGCAGTACTTC.

V usage is TRBV11-3 and J usage is TRBJ2-2; 7 nucleotides align to TRBD2. This CDR3 comprises 15 residues. V shed 4 bases, J shed 6 bases, and the junction held 8 bases outside the gene matches. The germline V gene encodes CDR1 SGHNT and CDR2 YENEEA. The CDR3 is CASSSRGAGAGELFF. CDR3 DNA: TGTGCCAGCAGCTCCCGAGGGGCGGGGGCCGGGGAGCTGTTTTTT.

J is TRBJ1-2 and V is TRBV19; 9 bases are shared with TRBD1. The germline V gene encodes CDR1 LNHDA and CDR2 SQIVND (reference sequence). There are 15 residues in the CDR3. The trim removed 5 bases at V and 1 base at J, leaving 5 bases unmatched. CDR3 nucleotides: TGTGCCAGTAGTGCACGACAGGGGGTTAACTATGGCTACACCTTC. Amino acids: CASSARQGVNYGYTF.

This chain connects TRBV5-1 to TRBJ1-2, with 9 positions matching TRBD1. The CDR3 extends over 14 amino acids. Germline lookup yields CDR1 SGHRS and CDR2 YFSETQ. With V trimmed by 3 bases and J by 4 bases, 4 bases remained unmatched. The DNA for the CDR3 is TGCGCCAGCAGCTCCGGGACAGGGTCCTATGGCTACACCTTC. Translation: CASSSGTGSYGYTF.

The chain couples TRBV4-1 to TRBJ1-1; D is unresolved. With 1 base removed from V and 0 bases from J, the gap between germline ends came to 12 bases. The CDR3 has 16 residues. Germline CDR1 and CDR2: MGHRA and YSYEKL. DNA of the CDR3: TGCGCCAGCAGCCAAGTATCGGACCGATTGAACACTGAAGCTTTCTTT. Translation: CASSQVSDRLNTEAFF.

In DNA form, the CDR3 reads TGCAGTGCTAGAGTATCCTATGGCTACACCTTC. It codes for CSARVSYGYTF. This chain joins TRBV20-1 and TRBJ1-2; D is undetermined. V was cut by 1 base and J by 4 bases, with 4 bases left in between. This CDR3 spans 11 amino acids. CDR1 is DFQATT and CDR2 is SNEGSKA in the germline V gene (reference sequence).

This clone was counted a few times. The chain employs TRBV28 and TRBJ2-5; D tentatively fits TRBD1 or TRBD2 (6 bases each). CDR1 and CDR2 (germline): MDHEN, SYDVKM. This CDR3 region has 14 residues. Trimming removed 5 bases from V and 5 bases from J, with 15 bases in between. CDR3 sequence (DNA): TGTGCCAGCAGTGCCGGGGGCGCATGGGAGACCCAGTACTTC. Protein sequence: CASSAGGAWETQYF. The complete variable domain, with remaining parts taken from reference TRBV28 and TRBJ2-5, reads DVKVTQSSRYLVKRTGEKVFLECVQDMDHENMFWYRQDPGLGLRLIYFSYDVKMKEKGDIPEGYSVSREKKERFSLILESASTNQTSMYLCASSAGGAWETQYFGPGTRLLVL.

As for this clone: The junction and the germline gene differ at one end; a read error may be behind it. The chain couples TRBV7-2 to TRBJ2-7; tentatively, D is TRBD1 (7 bases). The germline V gene has CDR1 SGHTA and CDR2 FQGNSA. This CDR3 is built from 15 residues. The CDR3: CASSLGGDSLYQQYF. CDR3 nucleotide sequence: TGTGCCAGCAGCTTAGGCGGGGACAGCCTCTACCAGCAGTACTTC.

The chain joins TRBV5-1 to TRBJ1-6, with a weak D call TRBD1 (6 bases). This CDR3 contains 15 residues. Trimming removed 2 bases from V and 7 bases from J, with 13 bases in between. Germline lookup yields CDR1 SGHRS and CDR2 YFSETQ. CDR3 region: CASSFTTGANSPLHF. The CDR3, as DNA: TGCGCCAGCAGCTTCACGACAGGAGCCAATTCACCCCTCCACTTT.

The chain is built from TRBV6-5 and TRBJ2-7; 7 bases are a match to TRBD1. Germline values: CDR1 MNHEY, CDR2 SVGAGI. J was trimmed by 4 bases and V by 2 bases; bases with no gene match: 5. This CDR3 has 14 residues. The CDR3 nucleotides read TGTGCCAGCAGTTACAAAGGGGGCGTATACGAGCAGTACTTC. The encoded protein is CASSYKGGVYEQYF.

The CDR3 sequence: CASRTPGTRSYNEQFF. CDR3 coding DNA: TGTGCCAGCAGGACACCGGGAACACGTTCCTACAATGAGCAGTTCTTC. This rearrangement joins TRBV28 to TRBJ2-1, with TRBD2 as a possible D gene (5 bases). The CDR3 totals 16 residues. The V end was cut by 6 bases, the J end by 1 base, with 16 bases between. CDR1 and CDR2 from the germline V gene are MDHEN and SYDVKM.

This clone came up a few times. The V and J genes are TRBV20-1 and TRBJ2-7; D call uncertain. The V and J ends lost 3 bases and 1 base respectively, with 10 bases between them. Germline V gene lookup returns CDR1 DFQATT and CDR2 SNEGSKA (reference sequence). This CDR3 has 13 residues. This CDR3 reads CSASIGLSYEQYF. CDR3 sequence (DNA): TGCAGTGCTAGTATAGGGTTATCCTACGAGCAGTACTTC.